This T cell receptor (beta chain) was observed in a study of T cells in tumors after PD-1 blockade. Study background: Excluded were patients with checkpoint blockade, immunosuppressants, or radiotherapy or other anti-cancer therapy within 4 weeks.

This CDR3 contains 13 residues. The V gene lost 5 bases and the J gene lost 0 bases, with 4 bases spanning the gap. Germline CDR1 reads KGHSH; CDR2 reads LQKENI. Data came from immunoSEQ multiplex PCR; TCRdb stores just in-frame clones and leaves some out. The repertoire holds under 75,000 clones, with around 72% as singletons. Sequenced material: PBMCs, taken after anti-PD-1 treatment. The receptor was derived from a human donor with basal cell carcinoma. The rearrangement uses TRBV18 and TRBJ1-4; D gene ambiguous. The CDR3 here is CASSGATNEKLFF. CDR3 coding DNA: TGTGCCAGCTCAGGCGCAACTAATGAAAAACTGTTTTTT.